The 14 T cell receptor beta chains presented below share a single source sample, sequenced in a study of cytomegalovirus exposure and HLA in healthy donors. Only in-frame clones appear in the TCRdb table, and some are missing; sequencing was by immunoSEQ multiplex PCR. The table shows nearly 200,000 clones, with approximately 82% occurring only once. The sequencing sample was made of PBMCs. The receptors stem from a woman aged 25-40 years in good health and CMV-seropositive.

This clone was seen a handful of times. The chain joins TRBV6-6 to TRBJ1-2; a possible D gene is TRBD1 (6 bases). The V gene lost 5 bases and the J gene lost 8 bases, with 15 bases spanning the gap. CDR1 is MNHNY and CDR2 is SVGAGI in the germline V gene (reference sequence). The CDR3 spans 13 residues. The CDR3 nucleotides read TGTGCCAGCAGTCAGACAGGAGCGTACGGCTACACCTTC. Protein product: CASSQTGAYGYTF.

This clone appeared a few times. The chain has TRBV5-1 and TRBJ1-2, with 8 nucleotides matching TRBD1. Germline V lookup: CDR1 SGHRS, CDR2 YFSETQ. The CDR3 is 15 amino acids. V lost 4 bases to trimming and J lost 7 bases; unmatched junction nucleotides: 12. The CDR3: CASSTGGPGGSGYTF. The CDR3 DNA reads TGCGCCAGCAGCACCGGTGGCCCAGGGGGCTCTGGCTACACCTTC.

The CDR3, as DNA: TGCAGCGTTGAGGCAGCCAGGTTGAACACTGAAGCTTTCTTT. This translates into CSVEAARLNTEAFF. The chain has TRBV29-1 and TRBJ1-1; D is unresolved. The CDR3 runs 14 residues. Trimming left V 3 bases short and J 0 bases short, with 11 bases between. Germline V gene data show CDR1 as SQVTM and CDR2 as ANQGSEA. Drawing the rest from reference TRBV29-1 and TRBJ1-1, the complete variable domain is SAVISQKPSRDICQRGTSLTIQCQVDSQVTMMFWYRQQPGQSLTLIATANQGSEATYESGFVIDKFPISRPNLTFSTLTVSNMSPEDSSIYLCSVEAARLNTEAFFGQGTRLTVV.

The chain has TRBV27 and TRBJ1-1; D uncertain. Trimming removed 2 bases at V and 1 base at J, with 8 bases between. The CDR3 sequence is 14 residues long. CDR1 and CDR2 (germline): MNHEY, SMNVEV (reference sequence). The CDR3 DNA reads as TGTGCCAGCAGTTTAATAGGGAGGAACACTGAAGCTTTCTTT. This codes for CASSLIGRNTEAFF.

The chain recombines TRBV28 with TRBJ1-1; D is unclear. The V end lost 2 bases, the J end lost 2 bases, and 12 bases lay between the germline ends. This CDR3 is built from 15 residues. Per germline, CDR1 MDHEN and CDR2 SYDVKM. The CDR3 nucleotides read TGTGCCAGCAGTTTACCGAGGACTTTCAACACTGAAGCTTTCTTT. Its protein is CASSLPRTFNTEAFF.

The rearrangement joins TRBV9 to TRBJ2-3, with D maybe TRBD2 (6 bases). Looked up from germline, CDR1 is SGDLS and CDR2 is YYNGEE. V dropped 4 bases and J dropped 6 bases, with 21 bases sitting between them. The CDR3 sequence is 16 residues long. The CDR3 sequence is CASSPRTIEHQDTQYF. CDR3 DNA sequence: TGTGCCAGCAGCCCCCGGACTATAGAGCATCAGGATACGCAGTATTTT.

The rearrangement joins TRBV6-5 to TRBJ1-1; D gene ambiguous. This CDR3 region has 14 residues. The V gene lost 2 bases and the J gene lost 0 bases, with 7 bases spanning the gap. Germline-derived CDR1 and CDR2 are MNHEY and SVGAGI. For the CDR3, the DNA is TGTGCCAGCAGTTACCGCGCACTGAACACTGAAGCTTTCTTT. It encodes CASSYRALNTEAFF.

V usage is TRBV14 and J usage is TRBJ2-7; D remains unclear. The V gene lost 4 bases and the J gene lost 6 bases, with 13 bases spanning the gap. Per germline, CDR1 SGHDN and CDR2 FVKESK. This CDR3 is 13 amino acids long. The CDR3 region is CASSLKRGGEQYF. The CDR3 nucleotides are TGTGCCAGCAGCCTCAAGCGTGGTGGCGAGCAGTACTTC.

The chain links TRBV29-1 to TRBJ1-2, with D perhaps TRBD1 (6 bases). Germline assignment: CDR1 SQVTM and CDR2 ANQGSEA. This CDR3 is built from 11 residues. Trimming pared 3 bases from V and 7 bases from J, leaving 9 bases between. The CDR3 is CSVDARGGYTF. CDR3 bases: TGCAGCGTTGATGCCAGGGGTGGCTACACCTTC.

The chain couples TRBV4-1 to TRBJ2-7; 11 bases line up with TRBD2. The CDR3 is 16 residues long. Germline V CDR1 and CDR2: MGHRA, YSYEKL. The junction had 4 bases not matched to a gene; V was cut back by 3 bases and J by 0 bases. Here the CDR3 reads CASSQTGTSGSYEQYF. CDR3 DNA sequence: TGCGCCAGCAGCCAGACGGGGACTAGCGGCTCCTACGAGCAGTACTTC.

This clone has just one count. CDR3 sequence reads: CASSFVRGNTDTQYF. In DNA form, the CDR3 reads TGCGCCAGCAGCTTTGTAAGAGGGAACACAGATACGCAGTATTTT. The gene calls are TRBV5-1 and TRBJ2-3; D may be TRBD2 (5 bases). The V and J ends lost 2 bases and 2 bases respectively, with 12 bases between them. The CDR3 extends over 15 amino acids. Germline V gives CDR1 SGHRS, CDR2 YFSETQ.

The count of this clone is one. The V call is TRBV5-1, the J call TRBJ2-1; D is perhaps TRBD2 (6 bases). V gave up 4 bases and J gave up 0 bases, with 17 bases separating them. The germline CDR1 and CDR2 sequences are SGHRS and YFSETQ. This CDR3 comprises 17 residues. In DNA form, the CDR3 reads TGCGCCAGCAGCGCCCTGGAGGGATCAAGCTCCTACAATGAGCAGTTCTTC. It encodes CASSALEGSSSYNEQFF.

The chain carries TRBV6-1 and TRBJ2-1; 12 positions match TRBD2. CDR1 and CDR2 (germline): MNHNS, SASEGT. This CDR3 has 14 residues. The junction had 8 bases not matched to a gene; V was cut back by 10 bases and J by 7 bases. The CDR3 is CATQTSGSKNEQFF. The CDR3 nucleotides read TGTGCCACGCAGACTAGCGGGAGTAAGAATGAGCAGTTCTTC.

V usage is TRBV30 and J usage is TRBJ1-2; D is perhaps TRBD1 (6 bases). Germline assignment: CDR1 GTSNPN and CDR2 SVGIG (reference sequence). The V end lost 0 bases, the J end lost 3 bases, and 14 bases lay between the germline ends. This CDR3 contains 15 residues. CDR3: CAWSVAGATYYGYTF. The CDR3 region has the DNA TGTGCCTGGAGTGTGGCAGGGGCGACCTACTATGGCTACACCTTC.